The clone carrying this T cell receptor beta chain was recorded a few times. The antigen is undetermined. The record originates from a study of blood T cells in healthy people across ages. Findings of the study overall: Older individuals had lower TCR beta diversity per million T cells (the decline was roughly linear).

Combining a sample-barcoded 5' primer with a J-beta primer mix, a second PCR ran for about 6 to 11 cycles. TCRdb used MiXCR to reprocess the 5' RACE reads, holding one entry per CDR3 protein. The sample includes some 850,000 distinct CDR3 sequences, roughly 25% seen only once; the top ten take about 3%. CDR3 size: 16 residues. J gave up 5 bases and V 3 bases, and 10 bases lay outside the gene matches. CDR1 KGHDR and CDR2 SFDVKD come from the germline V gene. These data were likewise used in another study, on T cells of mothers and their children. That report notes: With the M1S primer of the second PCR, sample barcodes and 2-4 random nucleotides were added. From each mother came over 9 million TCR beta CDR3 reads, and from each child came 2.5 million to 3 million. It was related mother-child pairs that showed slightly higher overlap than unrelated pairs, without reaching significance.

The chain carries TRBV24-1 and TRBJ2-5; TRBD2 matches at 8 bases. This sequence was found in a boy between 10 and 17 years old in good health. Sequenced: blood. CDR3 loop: CATSDPKRGSLETQYF. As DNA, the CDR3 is TGTGCCACCAGTGATCCGAAGCGGGGGTCCCTCGAGACCCAGTACTTC.